This T cell receptor (beta chain) is from a study of T cells after yellow fever vaccination. General study results and limits: Re-detected after boosting: most primary clones, 95% to 98% of CD4 and 80% to 90% of CD8. Clonotypes found in both CD4 and CD8 compartments made up a small share.

V lost 0 bases and J lost 5, with 10 bases in between. Germline V gives CDR1 MNHEY, CDR2 SVGAGI. The CDR3 is 14 amino acids. One entry per CDR3 protein, called by TCRdb with MiXCR from the 5' RACE reads. The sample has more than 300,000 distinct CDR3 sequences; about 4.5% are singletons. With respect to this clonotype: Antigen unknown.

The clonotype originates from a young man who received the YFV17D yellow fever vaccine. The sample was PBMCs, taken 15 days after the yellow fever booster vaccination. J is TRBJ2-5 and V is TRBV6-5; D is unresolved. CDR3 amino acids: CASSYSSLRETQYF. The CDR3 DNA is TGTGCCAGCAGTTACTCGAGTCTGCGGGAGACCCAGTACTTC.